These 20 T cell receptor beta chains came from one sample sequenced in a study of CD4 and CD8 cells across lung adenocarcinoma regions. TCRdb re-derived calls from the PCR reads in MiXCR, one entry per CDR3 protein. The sample has about 3,200 distinct CDR3 sequences, 65% seen once. Input material: CD4+ T cells from the margin of a lung tumor. All receptors derive from a male donor with lung adenocarcinoma. The CD4 and CD8 labels of this study may be unreliable.

This clonotype was picked up a small number of times. J is TRBJ2-1 and V is TRBV12-3 or TRBV12-4, with 7 nucleotides matching TRBD1. Trimming cost V 3 bases and J 4 bases; bases outside gene matches: 6. This CDR3 comprises 15 residues. CDR3 bases: TGTGCCAGCAGTTTGCAAGGACAGGCTTACAATGAGCAGTTCTTC. It translates to CASSLQGQAYNEQFF.

V usage is TRBV4-1 and J usage is TRBJ2-1; 14 nucleotides agree with TRBD2. The end of the DNA is better explained by TRBJ2-5, so the J call may be wrong. Germline assignment: CDR1 MGHRA and CDR2 YSYEKL. The CDR3 is 16 residues long. The CDR3: CASSQARTSGRETQYF. CDR3 sequence (DNA): TGCGCCAGCAGCCAAGCCCGGACTAGCGGGAGGGAGACCCAGTACTTC.

This rearrangement joins TRBV6-1 to TRBJ1-5, with D hard to call. Between the trimmed V and J ends, which lost 2 bases and 6 bases, there was a span of 8 bases. The CDR3 contains 13 residues. Per germline, CDR1 MNHNS and CDR2 SASEGT. CDR3 nucleotide sequence: TGTGCCAGCAGTGAACAGTACTCTCAGCCCCAGCATTTT. Residues: CASSEQYSQPQHF.

The V call is TRBV6-1, the J call TRBJ2-7; tentative D call: TRBD1 (6 bases). CDR1 is MNHNS and CDR2 is SASEGT in the germline V gene. This CDR3 is built from 14 residues. Trimming took 6 bases from V and 1 from J, leaving 13 bases between them. The CDR3: CASRKYRESYEQYF. CDR3 in DNA: TGTGCCAGCAGAAAATACAGGGAATCCTACGAGCAGTACTTC.

The V and J genes are TRBV6-1 and TRBJ2-5, with TRBD1 matching 7 bases. The better agreement between TRBJ2-7 and the DNA end casts doubt on the J call. CDR1 is MNHNS, CDR2 SASEGT, per germline. This CDR3 comprises 15 residues. In nucleotides, the CDR3 is TGTGCCAGCAGATTCCGGGACAGCGACTACTACGAGCAGTACTTC. Protein product: CASRFRDSDYYEQYF.

The sample holds a few counts of this clonotype. The chain combines TRBV7-2 with TRBJ2-1, with a tentative D call TRBD2 (6 bases). This CDR3 region has 15 residues. The V and J ends lost 2 bases and 7 bases respectively, with 15 bases between them. The V gene's germline CDR1 is SGHTA and CDR2 FQGNSA. CDR3 loop: CASSLMPGGYNEQFF. The DNA for the CDR3 is TGTGCCAGCAGCTTAATGCCCGGAGGGTATAATGAGCAGTTCTTC.

The V call is TRBV6-5, the J call TRBJ2-1; TRBD2 is a possible D gene (6 bases). The CDR3 length is 15 residues. Trimming shortened V by 3 bases and J by 5 bases, and 14 bases separated the two germline ends. Germline CDR1 and CDR2: MNHEY and SVGAGI. As DNA, the CDR3 is TGTGCCAGCAGTTATTCTAGCGAAGGAAACAATGAGCAGTTCTTC. It translates to CASSYSSEGNNEQFF.

By share, this clonotype ranks as large (0.1 to 1%). The chain employs TRBV7-6 and TRBJ2-1; D remains ambiguous. This CDR3 contains 15 residues. The germline CDR1 and CDR2 sequences are SGHVS and FNYEAQ. Trimming left V 4 bases short and J 4 bases short, with 14 bases between. This CDR3 reads CASSSPGVGYNEQFF. The CDR3 DNA reads as TGTGCCAGCAGCTCACCTGGGGTAGGGTACAATGAGCAGTTCTTC. Complete variable domain (other parts from reference TRBV7-6 and TRBJ2-1): GAGVSQSPRYKVTKRGQDVALRCDPISGHVSLYWYRQALGQGPEFLTYFNYEAQQDKSGLPNDRFSAERPEGSISTLTIQRTEQRDSAMYRCASSSPGVGYNEQFFGPGTRLTVL.

The V and J genes are TRBV6-1 and TRBJ2-5, with TRBD1 identical over 10 bases. Germline CDR1 and CDR2: MNHNS and SASEGT. V shed 8 bases, J shed 11 bases, and the junction held 11 bases outside the gene matches. The CDR3 contains 13 residues. The CDR3 is CASSGTGVLEQYF. For the CDR3, the DNA is TGTGCCAGCTCCGGGACAGGGGTCTTAGAGCAGTACTTC.

This clonotype showed up just a few times. The rearrangement joins TRBV6-1 to TRBJ2-7; 10 bases agree with TRBD1. The CDR3 has 15 residues. Trimming took 7 bases from V and 2 from J; bases not matched to a gene: 8. Germline V gene sequence: CDR1 MNHNS, CDR2 SASEGT. The CDR3 loop is CASILGQGRTYEQYF. The CDR3 bases are TGTGCCAGCATCTTGGGACAGGGGCGAACCTACGAGCAGTACTTC.

The gene calls are TRBV6-1 and TRBJ2-5, with 8 positions matching TRBD1. The DNA matches TRBJ2-7 better at its end, which makes the J call doubtful. CDR1 and CDR2 from the germline V gene are MNHNS and SASEGT. The CDR3 runs to 18 residues. This CDR3 reads CASSEANHLGQGTNEQYF. The CDR3, as DNA: TGTGCCAGCAGTGAAGCGAACCATCTTGGACAGGGTACCAACGAGCAGTACTTC.

This clonotype was found a few times. The chain uses TRBV6-1 and TRBJ2-5; 10 bases map to TRBD2. The DNA end lines up better with TRBJ2-7; the J call may be wrong. Germline V gene sequence: CDR1 MNHNS, CDR2 SASEGT. This CDR3 region has 15 residues. The CDR3 is CASSEDLAGAYEQYF. The CDR3 DNA reads TGTGCCAGCAGTGAAGATCTAGCGGGAGCCTACGAGCAGTACTTC.

V is TRBV7-2 and J is TRBJ2-3; TRBD2 agrees at 16 bases. Germline values: CDR1 SGHTA, CDR2 FQGNSA. The CDR3 loop spans 17 amino acids. The junction had 4 bases not matched to a gene; V was cut back by 5 bases and J by 2 bases. The DNA for the CDR3 is TGTGCCAGCAGCACGGGACTAGCGGGAGGGTCCACAGATACGCAGTATTTT. As protein: CASSTGLAGGSTDTQYF.

In its sample, this clonotype was seen a few times. CDR3: CASRQGNSPLHF. The CDR3, as DNA: TGTGCCAGCAGACAGGGGAATTCACCCCTCCACTTT. This chain connects TRBV6-1 to TRBJ1-6; the match to TRBD1 covers 7 bases. Trimming at V came to 6 bases and at J to 7 bases, leaving 0 bases not matched to a gene. Germline loops: CDR1 MNHNS, CDR2 SASEGT. There are 12 residues in the CDR3.

This chain joins TRBV7-2 and TRBJ2-1; TRBD2 matches at 9 bases. This CDR3 region has 14 residues. V dropped 5 bases and J dropped 2; count of bases not matched to a gene: 1. Germline lookup yields CDR1 SGHTA and CDR2 FQGNSA. CDR3 DNA: TGTGCCAGCAGCGGGACTAGCCCCTACAATGAGCAGTTCTTC. This sequence encodes CASSGTSPYNEQFF.

The rearrangement links TRBV12-3 or TRBV12-4 to TRBJ2-6; D uncertain. This CDR3 has 15 residues. V shed 2 bases and J shed 1 base, with 6 bases lying between them. The CDR3 DNA reads TGTGCCAGCAGTTTAATAAAGTCTGGGGCCAACGTCCTGACTTTC. Protein sequence: CASSLIKSGANVLTF.

The V gene is TRBV6-1, the J gene TRBJ2-5; TRBD1 aligns across 8 bases. V shed 5 bases, J shed 10 bases, and the junction held 15 bases outside the gene matches. The CDR3 covers 15 residues. Germline loops: CDR1 MNHNS, CDR2 SASEGT. CDR3 sequence reads: CASSPRQGAQDIQYF. The CDR3 DNA reads TGTGCCAGCAGTCCGAGGCAGGGGGCCCAAGACATCCAGTACTTC.

This clonotype was detected a few times. V usage is TRBV9 and J usage is TRBJ2-7; possible D gene TRBD2, 6 bases. V was clipped by 0 bases and J by 7 bases, with 11 bases between them. Per germline, CDR1 SGDLS and CDR2 YYNGEE. The CDR3 has 13 residues. The CDR3 DNA reads TGTGCCAGCAGCGTAGGGGGGGAAGGAGAGCAGTACTTC. Protein sequence: CASSVGGEGEQYF.

This clonotype appeared a few times. J is TRBJ2-1 and V is TRBV20-1; the match to TRBD1 covers 7 bases. The J call may be in error: the DNA end matches TRBJ2-7 better. Germline V gene data show CDR1 as DFQATT and CDR2 as SNEGSKA (reference sequence). CDR3 length: 18 amino acids. In DNA form, the CDR3 reads TGCAGTGCTAGAGATAATACGGGACAGCGTTCTAAATCCTACGAGCAGTACTTC. Its protein product is CSARDNTGQRSKSYEQYF.

The chain recombines TRBV6-5 with TRBJ2-3; D is uncertain. The V and J ends lost 0 bases and 6 bases respectively, with 13 bases between them. CDR1 MNHEY and CDR2 SVGAGI come from the germline V gene. The CDR3 has 15 residues. This chain's CDR3 is CASSYSLAPEDTQYF. Written as DNA, the CDR3 is TGTGCCAGCAGTTACTCCCTTGCCCCGGAGGATACGCAGTATTTT.